Below are 14 T cell receptor beta chains sequenced from a single sample in a study of blood T cell repertoires in COVID-19. Profiling relied on immunoSEQ multiplex PCR, and the TCRdb table lists in-frame clones only, not all of them. The sample contains some 42,000 clones, around 91% of which appear only once. The sequenced sample was peripheral blood. Receptor source: a middle-aged man with active COVID-19.

This chain links TRBV23-1 with TRBJ2-7; 14 positions agree with TRBD2. TRBV23-1 is placed among ORFs of uncertain function. The junction had 9 bases not matched to a gene; V was cut back by 0 bases and J by 2 bases. The CDR3 is made up of 19 amino acids. CDR3 amino acids: CASSQSRGLAGDSPYEQYF. CDR3 nucleotide sequence: TGCGCCAGCAGTCAATCAAGGGGACTAGCGGGAGATTCCCCCTACGAGCAGTACTTC.

The chain links TRBV5-1 to TRBJ2-1; 13 positions match TRBD2. J lost 6 bases, V lost 5 bases, and 5 bases had no gene match. The germline V gene encodes CDR1 SGHRS and CDR2 YFSETQ. CDR3 size: 15 residues. DNA of the CDR3: TGCGCCAGCAGTACTAGCGGGAGGGAGGTCAATGAGCAGTTCTTC. Translated: CASSTSGREVNEQFF. Supplemented by reference TRBV5-1 and TRBJ2-1, the full variable domain reads KAGVTQTPRYLIKTRGQQVTLSCSPISGHRSVSWYQQTPGQGLQFLFEYFSETQRNKGNFPGRFSGRQFSNSRSEMNVSTLELGDSALYLCASSTSGREVNEQFFGPGTRLTVL.

The chain is built from TRBV13 and TRBJ2-7, with D possibly being TRBD1 (6 bases). With 5 bases removed from V and 0 bases from J, the gap between germline ends came to 14 bases. This CDR3 is 15 amino acids long. Germline lookup yields CDR1 PRHDT and CDR2 FYEKMQ (reference sequence). In nucleotides, the CDR3 is TGTGCCAGCAGCCCACGACAGGCCCGCTCCTACGAGCAGTACTTC. This translates into CASSPRQARSYEQYF. Drawing the rest from reference TRBV13 and TRBJ2-7, the complete variable domain is AAGVIQSPRHLIKEKRETATLKCYPIPRHDTVYWYQQGPGQDPQFLISFYEKMQSDKGSIPDRFSAQQFSDYHSELNMSSLELGDSALYFCASSPRQARSYEQYFGPGTRLTVT.

This sequence joins TRBV5-1 and TRBJ2-1, with 10 bases matching TRBD1. The CDR3 is 15 residues long. The V segment lost 2 bases and the J segment 8 bases; nucleotides outside the gene matches: 7. Germline CDR1 is SGHRS and CDR2 is YFSETQ. The DNA of the CDR3 is TGCGCCAGCAGCTTACTGGGACAGGGGAAGGATGAGCAGTTCTTC. Amino acid sequence: CASSLLGQGKDEQFF.

The chain employs TRBV7-6 and TRBJ2-2, with D possibly being TRBD1 (6 bases). Germline CDR1 and CDR2: SGHVS and FNYEAQ. The CDR3 consists of 14 residues. The V gene lost 6 bases and the J gene lost 4 bases, with 12 bases spanning the gap. CDR3 sequence reads: CASRPQGFTGELFF. The CDR3 DNA reads TGTGCCAGCAGACCACAGGGTTTCACCGGGGAGCTGTTTTTT.

This chain connects TRBV19 to TRBJ2-1, with a tentative D call TRBD2 (6 bases). This CDR3 spans 15 amino acids. Trimming took 4 bases from V and 0 from J, leaving 10 bases between them. CDR1 LNHDA and CDR2 SQIVND come from the germline V gene (reference sequence). The CDR3 bases are TGTGCCAGTAGTACGGACGGGGGCTCCTACAATGAGCAGTTCTTC. This gives the protein CASSTDGGSYNEQFF.

The chain is built from TRBV7-9 and TRBJ2-6; D might be TRBD1 (6 bases). Trimming took 6 bases from V and 0 from J, leaving 12 bases between them. This CDR3 is built from 16 residues. Germline V gene lookup returns CDR1 SEHNR and CDR2 FQNEAQ (reference sequence). The CDR3 DNA reads as TGTGCCAGCAGGGAAACAGGGAGCTCTGGGGCCAACGTCCTGACTTTC. Protein product: CASRETGSSGANVLTF.

This clone was detected only once. This rearrangement joins TRBV28 to TRBJ2-3; D is perhaps TRBD2 (5 bases). Germline CDR1 reads MDHEN; CDR2 reads SYDVKM. The CDR3 runs 15 residues. Trimming cost V 2 bases and J 0 bases, with 9 bases left between them. The CDR3 region has the DNA TGTGCCAGCAGTTTAAATGGGGAGAGCACAGATACGCAGTATTTT. Its translation: CASSLNGESTDTQYF.

V and J are TRBV5-1 and TRBJ1-6; TRBD1 is a possible D gene (5 bases). CDR1 and CDR2 (germline): SGHRS, YFSETQ. V was clipped by 4 bases and J by 8 bases, with 10 bases between them. The CDR3 has 13 amino acids. In nucleotides, the CDR3 is TGCGCCAGCAGCGTGGCGGGGGATTCACCCCTCCACTTT. Residues: CASSVAGDSPLHF.

V gene TRBV28 combines with J gene TRBJ1-5; 8 positions agree with TRBD1. The CDR3 extends over 14 amino acids. V was pared by 5 bases and J by 3 bases, with 3 bases of the junction left unmatched. The germline V gene has CDR1 MDHEN and CDR2 SYDVKM. The CDR3 reads CASSTQGANQPQHF. The CDR3, as DNA: TGTGCCAGCAGTACCCAGGGGGCCAATCAGCCCCAGCATTTT.

DNA of the CDR3: TGTGCCAGCAGCGTAGCAATGGGAGTGAGCACAGATACGCAGTATTTT. Its protein is CASSVAMGVSTDTQYF. V gene TRBV9 combines with J gene TRBJ2-3; TRBD2 might be the D (5 bases). V was shortened by 0 bases and J by 0 bases, with 11 bases between the two germline ends. The CDR3 loop spans 16 amino acids. Germline CDR1 reads SGDLS; CDR2 reads YYNGEE.

The chain uses TRBV6-5 and TRBJ1-6; D unresolved. The CDR3 covers 13 residues. Germline V CDR1 and CDR2: MNHEY, SVGAGI. V was trimmed by 8 bases and J by 8 bases, leaving 13 bases between them. CDR3 loop: CASGLERDSPLHF. CDR3 sequence (DNA): TGTGCCAGCGGCCTCGAGAGGGATTCACCCCTCCACTTT.

This chain uses TRBV3-1 (or the pseudogene TRBV3-2) with TRBJ2-3; D ambiguous. Trimming shortened V by 1 base and J by 1 base, and 6 bases separated the two germline ends. CDR3 length: 14 amino acids. The germline V gene encodes CDR1 LGHDT and CDR2 YNNKEL (reference sequence). The chain's CDR3 is CASSQALRTDTQYF. CDR3 bases: TGTGCCAGCAGCCAAGCACTCCGCACAGATACGCAGTATTTT.

The chain couples TRBV2 to TRBJ2-1, with TRBD2 identical over 8 bases. The CDR3 runs 15 residues. The germline CDR1 and CDR2 sequences are SNHLY and FYNNEI. J lost 9 bases, V lost 5 bases, and 12 bases had no gene match. The CDR3 region is CASSLTPGTRAEQFF. CDR3 nucleotide sequence: TGTGCCAGCAGTCTTACCCCCGGGACTAGAGCTGAGCAGTTCTTC.